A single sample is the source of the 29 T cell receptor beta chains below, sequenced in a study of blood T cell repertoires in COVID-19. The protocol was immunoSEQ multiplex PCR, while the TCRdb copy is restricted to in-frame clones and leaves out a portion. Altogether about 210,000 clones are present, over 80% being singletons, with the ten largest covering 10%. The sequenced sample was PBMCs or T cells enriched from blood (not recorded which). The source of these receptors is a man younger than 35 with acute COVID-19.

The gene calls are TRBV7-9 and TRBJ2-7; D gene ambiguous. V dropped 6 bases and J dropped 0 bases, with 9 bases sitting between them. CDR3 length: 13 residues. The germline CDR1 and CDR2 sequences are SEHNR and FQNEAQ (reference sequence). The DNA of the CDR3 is TGTGCCAGCAGTCCCGAGCTCTCCTACGAGCAGTACTTC. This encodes CASSPELSYEQYF.

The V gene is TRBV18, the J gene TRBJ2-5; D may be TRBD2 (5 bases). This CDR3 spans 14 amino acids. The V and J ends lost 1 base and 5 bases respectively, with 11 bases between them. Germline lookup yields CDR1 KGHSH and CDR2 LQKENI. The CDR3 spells CASSPLGIGETQYF. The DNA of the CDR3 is TGTGCCAGCTCACCACTCGGGATCGGGGAGACCCAGTACTTC. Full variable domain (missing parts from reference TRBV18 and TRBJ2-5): NAGVMQNPRHLVRRRGQEARLRCSPMKGHSHVYWYRQLPEEGLKFMVYLQKENIIDESGMPKERFSAEFPKEGPSILRIQQVVRGDSAAYFCASSPLGIGETQYFGPGTRLLVL.

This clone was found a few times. The CDR3 protein is CASGRVEGAPLHF. The CDR3, as DNA: TGTGCCAGCGGTAGGGTGGAGGGAGCGCCCCTCCACTTT. The chain couples TRBV19 to TRBJ1-6, with D unresolved. The V end was cut by 9 bases, the J end by 13 bases, with 19 bases between. There are 13 residues in the CDR3. Germline V gives CDR1 LNHDA, CDR2 SQIVND (reference sequence). Combining the CDR3 with reference TRBV19 and TRBJ1-6 gives the whole variable domain DGGITQSPKYLFRKEGQNVTLSCEQNLNHDAMYWYRQDPGQGLRLIYYSQIVNDFQKGDIAEGYSVSREKKESFPLTVTSAQKNPTAFYLCASGRVEGAPLHFGNGTRLTVT.

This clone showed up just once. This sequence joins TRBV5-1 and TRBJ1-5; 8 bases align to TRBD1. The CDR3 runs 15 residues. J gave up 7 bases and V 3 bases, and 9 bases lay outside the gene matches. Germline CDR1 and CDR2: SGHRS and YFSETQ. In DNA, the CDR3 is TGCGCCAGCAGCTCCGGGACAGGAATGACCCAGCCCCAGCATTTT. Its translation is CASSSGTGMTQPQHF.

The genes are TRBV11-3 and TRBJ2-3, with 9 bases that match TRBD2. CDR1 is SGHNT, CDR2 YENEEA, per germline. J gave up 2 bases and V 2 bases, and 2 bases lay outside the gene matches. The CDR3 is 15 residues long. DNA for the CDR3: TGTGCCAGCAGCTTATCTAGCGGGGCCACAGATACGCAGTATTTT. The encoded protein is CASSLSSGATDTQYF.

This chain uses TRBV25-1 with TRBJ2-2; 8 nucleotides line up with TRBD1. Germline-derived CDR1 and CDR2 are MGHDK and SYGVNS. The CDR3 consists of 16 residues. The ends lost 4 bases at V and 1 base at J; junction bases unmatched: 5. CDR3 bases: TGTGCCAGCAGTGGCCACGGACAGGGGAACACCGGGGAGCTGTTTTTT. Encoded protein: CASSGHGQGNTGELFF.

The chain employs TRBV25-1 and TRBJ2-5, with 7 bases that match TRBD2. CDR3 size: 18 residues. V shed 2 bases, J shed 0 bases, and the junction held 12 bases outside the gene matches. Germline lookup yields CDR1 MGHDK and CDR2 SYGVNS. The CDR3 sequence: CASSEPPPGTKNQETQYF. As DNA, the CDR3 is TGTGCCAGCAGTGAACCTCCCCCCGGGACTAAAAACCAAGAGACCCAGTACTTC. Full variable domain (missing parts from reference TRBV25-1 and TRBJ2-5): EADIYQTPRYLVIGTGKKITLECSQTMGHDKMYWYQQDPGMELHLIHYSYGVNSTEKGDLSSESTVSRIRTEHFPLTLESARPSHTSQYLCASSEPPPGTKNQETQYFGPGTRLLVL.

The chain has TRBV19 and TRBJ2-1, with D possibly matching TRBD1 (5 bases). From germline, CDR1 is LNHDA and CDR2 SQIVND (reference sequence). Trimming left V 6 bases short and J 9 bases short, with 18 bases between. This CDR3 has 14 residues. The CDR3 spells CASSPRAQGGEQFF. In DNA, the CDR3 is TGTGCCAGTAGCCCACGCGCCCAGGGTGGTGAGCAGTTCTTC.

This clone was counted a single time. The CDR3 loop reads CASSLEGYEQFF. The CDR3 bases are TGTGCCAGCAGCTTAGAGGGCTATGAGCAGTTCTTC. The chain has TRBV11-3 and TRBJ2-1; no firm D call. The CDR3 contains 12 residues. V lost 0 bases, J lost 8 bases, and 5 bases lay in between. Germline CDR1 SGHNT, CDR2 YENEEA.

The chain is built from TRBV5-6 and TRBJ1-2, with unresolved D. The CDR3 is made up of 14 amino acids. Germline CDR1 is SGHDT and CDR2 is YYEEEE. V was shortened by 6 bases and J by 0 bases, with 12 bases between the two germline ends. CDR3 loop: CASTDLDANYGYTF. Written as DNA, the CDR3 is TGTGCCAGCACCGACTTGGATGCTAACTATGGCTACACCTTC. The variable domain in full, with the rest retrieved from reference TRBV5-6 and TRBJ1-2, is DAGVTQSPTHLIKTRGQQVTLRCSPKSGHDTVSWYQQALGQGPQFIFQYYEEEERQRGNFPDRFSGHQFPNYSSELNVNALLLGDSALYLCASTDLDANYGYTFGSGTRLTVV.

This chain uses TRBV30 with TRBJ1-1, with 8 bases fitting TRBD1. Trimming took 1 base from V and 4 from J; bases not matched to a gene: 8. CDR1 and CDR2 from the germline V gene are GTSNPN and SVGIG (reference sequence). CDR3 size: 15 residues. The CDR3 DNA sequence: TGTGCCTGGAGTGCAGGGCAGGGGGCCTTCACTGAAGCTTTCTTT. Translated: CAWSAGQGAFTEAFF.

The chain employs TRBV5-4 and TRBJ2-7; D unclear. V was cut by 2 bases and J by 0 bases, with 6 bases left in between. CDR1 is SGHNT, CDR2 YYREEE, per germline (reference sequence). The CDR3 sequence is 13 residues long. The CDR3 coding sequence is TGTGCCAGCAGCTTTGACATCTCCTACGAGCAGTACTTC. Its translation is CASSFDISYEQYF.

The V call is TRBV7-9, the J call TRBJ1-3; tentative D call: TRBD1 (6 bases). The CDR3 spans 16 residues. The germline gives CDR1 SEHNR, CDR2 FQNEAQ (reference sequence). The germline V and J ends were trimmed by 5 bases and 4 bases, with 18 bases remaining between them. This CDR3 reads CASSPMREGEGNTIYF. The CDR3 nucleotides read TGTGCCAGCAGCCCGATGAGAGAGGGGGAAGGAAACACCATATATTTT.

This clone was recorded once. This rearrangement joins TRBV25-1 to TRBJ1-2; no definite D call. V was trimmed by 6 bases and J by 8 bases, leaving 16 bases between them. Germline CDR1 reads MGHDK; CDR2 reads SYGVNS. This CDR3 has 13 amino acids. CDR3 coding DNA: TGTGCCAGCAGCCGAATGACTGGGTACGGCTACACCTTC. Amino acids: CASSRMTGYGYTF.

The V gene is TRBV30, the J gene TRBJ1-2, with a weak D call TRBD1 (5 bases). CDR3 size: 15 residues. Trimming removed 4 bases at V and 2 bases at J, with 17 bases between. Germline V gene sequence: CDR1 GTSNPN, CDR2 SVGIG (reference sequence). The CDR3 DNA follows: TGTGCCTGGACTCTCTCGGGACTCACAAACTATGGCTACACCTTC. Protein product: CAWTLSGLTNYGYTF.

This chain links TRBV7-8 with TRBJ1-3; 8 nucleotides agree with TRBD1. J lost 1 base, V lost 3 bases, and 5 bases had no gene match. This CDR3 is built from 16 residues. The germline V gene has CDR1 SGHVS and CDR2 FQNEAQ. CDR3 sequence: CASSFRQGTSGNTIYF. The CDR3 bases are TGTGCCAGCAGCTTCCGACAGGGGACTTCTGGAAACACCATATATTTT. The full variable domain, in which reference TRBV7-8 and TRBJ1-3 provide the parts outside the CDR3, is GAGVSQSPRYKVAKRGQDVALRCDPISGHVSLFWYQQALGQGPEFLTYFQNEAQLDKSGLPSDRFFAERPEGSVSTLKIQRTQQEDSAVYLCASSFRQGTSGNTIYFGEGSWLTVV.

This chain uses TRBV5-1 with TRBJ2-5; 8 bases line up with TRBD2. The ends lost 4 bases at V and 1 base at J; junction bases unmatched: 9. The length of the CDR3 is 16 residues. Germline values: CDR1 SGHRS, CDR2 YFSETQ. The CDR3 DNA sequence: TGCGCCAGCAGCCTCGAGGAACTAGCGGTCCAAGAGACCCAGTACTTC. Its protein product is CASSLEELAVQETQYF.

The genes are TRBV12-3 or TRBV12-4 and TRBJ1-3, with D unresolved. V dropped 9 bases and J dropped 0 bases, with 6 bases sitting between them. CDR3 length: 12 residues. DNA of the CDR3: TGTGCCAGTTGGGCCTCTGGAAACACCATATATTTT. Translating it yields CASWASGNTIYF.

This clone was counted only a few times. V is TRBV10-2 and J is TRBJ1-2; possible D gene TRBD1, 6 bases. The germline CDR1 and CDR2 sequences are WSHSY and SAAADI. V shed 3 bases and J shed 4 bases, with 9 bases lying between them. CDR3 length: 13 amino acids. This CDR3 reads CASSERGGYGYTF. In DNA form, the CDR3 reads TGCGCCAGCAGTGAACGAGGGGGCTATGGCTACACCTTC.

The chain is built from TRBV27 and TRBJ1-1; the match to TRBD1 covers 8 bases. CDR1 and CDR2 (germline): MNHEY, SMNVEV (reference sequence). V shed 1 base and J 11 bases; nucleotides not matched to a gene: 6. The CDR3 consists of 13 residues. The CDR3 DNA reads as TGTGCCAGCAGTTTATTGTCAGGGGGCAACGCTTTCTTT. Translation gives CASSLLSGGNAFF.

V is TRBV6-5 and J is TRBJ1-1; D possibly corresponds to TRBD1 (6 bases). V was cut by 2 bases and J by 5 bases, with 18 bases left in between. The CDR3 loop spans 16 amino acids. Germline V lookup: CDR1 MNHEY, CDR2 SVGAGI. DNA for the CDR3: TGTGCCAGCAGTTACATCCAGGGGATAAAGGGGACTGAAGCTTTCTTT. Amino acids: CASSYIQGIKGTEAFF.

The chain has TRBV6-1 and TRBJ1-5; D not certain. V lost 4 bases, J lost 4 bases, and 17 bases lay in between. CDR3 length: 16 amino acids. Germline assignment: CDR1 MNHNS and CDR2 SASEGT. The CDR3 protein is CASSGLGLGVNQPQHF. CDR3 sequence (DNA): TGTGCCAGCAGTGGATTAGGACTCGGGGTGAATCAGCCCCAGCATTTT.

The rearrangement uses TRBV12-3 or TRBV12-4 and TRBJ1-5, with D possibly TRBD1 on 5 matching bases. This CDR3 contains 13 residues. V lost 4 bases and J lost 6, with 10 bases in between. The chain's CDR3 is CASSSVGGQPQHF. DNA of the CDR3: TGTGCCAGCAGTTCAGTCGGGGGTCAGCCCCAGCATTTT.

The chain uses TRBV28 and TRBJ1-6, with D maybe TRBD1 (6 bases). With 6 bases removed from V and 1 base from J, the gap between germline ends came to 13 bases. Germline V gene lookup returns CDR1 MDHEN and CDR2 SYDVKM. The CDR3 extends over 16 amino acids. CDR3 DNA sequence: TGTGCCAGCAGCTCCGAGGGGGTGTCCTATAATTCACCCCTCCACTTT. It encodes CASSSEGVSYNSPLHF. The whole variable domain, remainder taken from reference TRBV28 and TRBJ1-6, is DVKVTQSSRYLVKRTGEKVFLECVQDMDHENMFWYRQDPGLGLRLIYFSYDVKMKEKGDIPEGYSVSREKKERFSLILESASTNQTSMYLCASSSEGVSYNSPLHFGNGTRLTVT.

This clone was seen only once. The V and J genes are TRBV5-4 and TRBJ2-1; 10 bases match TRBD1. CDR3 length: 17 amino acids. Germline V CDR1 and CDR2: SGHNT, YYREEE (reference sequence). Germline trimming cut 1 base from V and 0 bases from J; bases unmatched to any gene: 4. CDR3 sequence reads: CASSLSGQGSSYNEQFF. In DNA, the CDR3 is TGTGCCAGCAGCTTGTCGGGACAGGGGAGCTCCTACAATGAGCAGTTCTTC.

CDR3 loop: CASRPGGLGELFF. DNA for the CDR3: TGTGCCAGCAGACCCGGGGGGCTAGGGGAGCTGTTTTTT. This rearrangement joins TRBV28 to TRBJ2-2, with TRBD2 as a possible D gene (7 bases). V dropped 6 bases and J dropped 8 bases, with 13 bases sitting between them. The CDR3 runs 13 residues. Germline V gives CDR1 MDHEN, CDR2 SYDVKM.

The CDR3 region has the DNA TGTGCCAGCAGCTTGAGCGGGAGGAGCACAGATACGCAGTATTTT. Its translation is CASSLSGRSTDTQYF. The V gene is TRBV7-9, the J gene TRBJ2-3, with 9 bases matching TRBD2. The germline CDR1 and CDR2 sequences are SEHNR and FQNEAQ (reference sequence). V lost 3 bases and J lost 0; bases outside the gene matches: 1. The CDR3 runs 15 residues.

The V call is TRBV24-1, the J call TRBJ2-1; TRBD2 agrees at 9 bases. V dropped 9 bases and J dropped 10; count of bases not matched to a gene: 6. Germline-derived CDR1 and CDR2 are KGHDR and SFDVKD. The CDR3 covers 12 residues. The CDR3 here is CATGPSGREQFF. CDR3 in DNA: TGTGCCACCGGTCCCAGCGGGAGGGAGCAGTTCTTC.

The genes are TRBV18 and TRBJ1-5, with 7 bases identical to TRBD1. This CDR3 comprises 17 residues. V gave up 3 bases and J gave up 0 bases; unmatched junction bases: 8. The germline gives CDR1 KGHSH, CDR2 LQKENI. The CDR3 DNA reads TGTGCCAGCTCACCGGCCGGGACAGTATATAGCAATCAGCCCCAGCATTTT. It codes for CASSPAGTVYSNQPQHF.